Sequencing of this T cell receptor (beta chain) was carried out in a study of T cells after yellow fever vaccination. Many counts were recorded for this clonotype. Each CDR3 protein is one row after TCRdb ran MiXCR on the 5' RACE reads. The data show roughly 140,000 distinct CDR3 sequences, 6.5% to 8.5% seen once. The CDR3 is 13 residues long. Germline V gene data show CDR1 as DFQATT and CDR2 as SNEGSKA (reference sequence). V gave up 3 bases and J gave up 7 bases; unmatched junction bases: 6. The chain recombines TRBV20-1 with TRBJ2-3; 8 bases match TRBD1. The source of this sequence is a man aged 30-40 years who received the YFV17D yellow fever vaccine. Sequencing was performed on CD4+ T cells sorted from PBMCs, taken 5 days after the yellow fever booster vaccination. This chain's CDR3 is CSASGRDRYTQYF. The CDR3 DNA follows: TGCAGTGCTAGCGGCCGGGACAGGTATACGCAGTATTTT.